Described below is a single TCR beta chain sequence and its context. The junction had 7 bases not matched to a gene; V was cut back by 8 bases and J by 5 bases. Per the germline V gene, CDR1 is MNHEY and CDR2 is SVGAGI. CDR3 length: 13 amino acids. The data derive from a study of blood T cell repertoires in COVID-19. Original processing notes: From reference gene primer amplification, estimates of nucleated cell counts were derived. Profiled with immunoSEQ multiplex PCR; TCRdb holds only in-frame clones, not every one. The V and J calls and clone size are taken from that table; D and trimming were inferred from the DNA. This repertoire shows 150,000 or so clones, approximately 86% found once; its top ten account for approximately 2.3%.

This clonotype was sampled from a woman in her 70s with acute or convalescent COVID-19. The rearrangement uses TRBV6-5 and TRBJ2-5; TRBD2 matches at 8 bases. Sequencing input: peripheral blood. The CDR3 DNA is TGTGCCAGCCTCGGGGGGGGTAGGGAGACCCAGTACTTC. Residues: CASLGGGRETQYF.